This TCR beta chain was profiled in a study of shared clonotypes between healthy human individuals. TCRdb keeps only in-frame clones here, not all; method: immunoSEQ multiplex PCR. The sample has 2 million to 2.5 million clones; about 92% are singletons. To note about this clone: Its antigen remains unknown.

This CDR3 has 19 amino acids. CDR1 and CDR2 from the germline V gene are SGHAT and FQNNGV. J lost 2 bases, V lost 5 bases, and 15 bases had no gene match. Study findings and constraints: Among non-shared clonotypes, generation probabilities were lower than among those shared by all four donors.

Naive CD8 cells lacked CD45RO, underwent positive selection for CCR7 and left out terminally differentiated effector memory CD45RA+ cells. The receptor was derived from a man aged 18-30 years in good health. Some clones in this sample may be carry-over from other donors' samples. This chain joins TRBV11-2 and TRBJ2-3; 11 bases line up with TRBD2. The sample taken for sequencing was naive CD8+ T cells from PBMCs. In nucleotides, the CDR3 is TGTGCCAGCAGCGCGCCACTAGCGGGAGTGTTGGACCCCACAGATACGCAGTATTTT. It specifies CASSAPLAGVLDPTDTQYF.